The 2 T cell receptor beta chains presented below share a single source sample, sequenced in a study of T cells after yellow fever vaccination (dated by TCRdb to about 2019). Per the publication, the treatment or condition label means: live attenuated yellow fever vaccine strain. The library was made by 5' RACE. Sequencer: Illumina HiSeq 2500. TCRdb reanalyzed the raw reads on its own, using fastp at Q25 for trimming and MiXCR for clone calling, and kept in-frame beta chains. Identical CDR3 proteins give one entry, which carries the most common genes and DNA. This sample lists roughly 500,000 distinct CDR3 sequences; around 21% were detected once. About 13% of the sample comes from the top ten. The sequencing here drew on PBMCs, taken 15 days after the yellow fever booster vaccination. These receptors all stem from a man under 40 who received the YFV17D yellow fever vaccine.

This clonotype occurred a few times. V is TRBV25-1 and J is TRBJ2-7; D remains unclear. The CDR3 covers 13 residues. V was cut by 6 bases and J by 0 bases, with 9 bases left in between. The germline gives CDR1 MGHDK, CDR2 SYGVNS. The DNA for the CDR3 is TGTGCCAGCAGAGGGTGGAGCTCCTACGAGCAGTACTTC. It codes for CASRGWSSYEQYF.

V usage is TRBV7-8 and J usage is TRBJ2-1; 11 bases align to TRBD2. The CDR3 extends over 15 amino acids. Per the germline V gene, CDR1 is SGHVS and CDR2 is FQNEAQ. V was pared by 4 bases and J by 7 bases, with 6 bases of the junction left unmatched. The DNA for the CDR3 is TGTGCCAGCAGCTCGACTAGCGGGATATGGAATGAGCAGTTCTTC. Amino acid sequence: CASSSTSGIWNEQFF.